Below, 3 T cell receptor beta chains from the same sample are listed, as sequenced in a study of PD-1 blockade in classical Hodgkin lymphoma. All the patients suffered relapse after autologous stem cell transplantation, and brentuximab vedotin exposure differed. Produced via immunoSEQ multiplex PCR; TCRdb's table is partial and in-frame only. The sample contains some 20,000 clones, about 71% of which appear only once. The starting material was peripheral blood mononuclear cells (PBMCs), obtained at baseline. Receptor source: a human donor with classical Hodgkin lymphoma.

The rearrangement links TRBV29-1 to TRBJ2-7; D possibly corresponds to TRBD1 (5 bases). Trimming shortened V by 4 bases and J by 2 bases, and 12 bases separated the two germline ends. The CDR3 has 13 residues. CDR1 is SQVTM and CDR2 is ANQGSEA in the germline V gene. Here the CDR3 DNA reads TGCAGCGTTGCAGGGATCGGCCCCTACGAGCAGTACTTC. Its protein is CSVAGIGPYEQYF.

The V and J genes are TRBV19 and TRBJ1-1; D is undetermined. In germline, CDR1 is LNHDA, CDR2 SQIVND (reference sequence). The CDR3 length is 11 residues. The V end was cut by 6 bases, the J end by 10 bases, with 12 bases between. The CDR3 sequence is CASRGYLGAFF. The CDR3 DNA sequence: TGTGCCAGTAGAGGGTACTTGGGAGCTTTCTTT.

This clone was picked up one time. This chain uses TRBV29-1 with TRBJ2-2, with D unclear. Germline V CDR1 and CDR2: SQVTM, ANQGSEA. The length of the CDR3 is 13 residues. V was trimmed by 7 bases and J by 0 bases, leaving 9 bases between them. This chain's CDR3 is CSADNSNTGELFF. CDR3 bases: TGCAGCGCCGACAATTCGAACACCGGGGAGCTGTTTTTT.